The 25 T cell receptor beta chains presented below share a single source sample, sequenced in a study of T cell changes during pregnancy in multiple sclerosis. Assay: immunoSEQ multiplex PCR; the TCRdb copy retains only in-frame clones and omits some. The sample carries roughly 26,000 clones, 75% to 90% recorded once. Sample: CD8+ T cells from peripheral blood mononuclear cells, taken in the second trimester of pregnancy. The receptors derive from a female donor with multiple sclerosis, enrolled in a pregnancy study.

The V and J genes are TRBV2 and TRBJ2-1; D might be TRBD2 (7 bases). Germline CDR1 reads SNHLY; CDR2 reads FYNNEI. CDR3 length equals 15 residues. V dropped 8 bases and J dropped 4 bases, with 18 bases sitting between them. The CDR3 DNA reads TGTGCCAGCCACAGGGACTATCGGATATACAATGAGCAGTTCTTC. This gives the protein CASHRDYRIYNEQFF.

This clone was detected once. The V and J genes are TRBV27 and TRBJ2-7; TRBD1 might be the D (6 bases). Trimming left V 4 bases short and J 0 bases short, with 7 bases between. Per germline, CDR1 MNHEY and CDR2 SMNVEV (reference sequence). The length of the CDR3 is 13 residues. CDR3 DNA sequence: TGTGCCAGCAGTTACAGGGCCTCCTACGAGCAGTACTTC. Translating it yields CASSYRASYEQYF.

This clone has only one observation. The CDR3 protein is CSVGRGTGGYEQYF. The CDR3, as DNA: TGCAGCGTTGGACGTGGGACAGGGGGCTACGAGCAGTACTTC. V is TRBV29-1 and J is TRBJ2-7; 11 bases line up with TRBD1. CDR1 and CDR2 (germline): SQVTM, ANQGSEA. The ends lost 4 bases at V and 3 bases at J; junction bases unmatched: 5. This CDR3 is built from 14 residues.

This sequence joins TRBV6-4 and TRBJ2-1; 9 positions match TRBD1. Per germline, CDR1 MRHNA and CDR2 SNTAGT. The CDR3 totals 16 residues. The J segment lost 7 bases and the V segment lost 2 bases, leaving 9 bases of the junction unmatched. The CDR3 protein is CASSDQGTGTTNEQFF. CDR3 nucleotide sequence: TGTGCCAGCAGTGACCAGGGGACAGGGACGACGAATGAGCAGTTCTTC.

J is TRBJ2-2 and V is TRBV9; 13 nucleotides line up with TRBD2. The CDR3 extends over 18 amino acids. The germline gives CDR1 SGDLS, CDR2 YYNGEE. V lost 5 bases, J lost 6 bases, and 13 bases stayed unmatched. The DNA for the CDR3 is TGTGCCAGCAGTGGGACCGGGACTAGCGGGAACCCTCCCGGGGAGCTGTTTTTT. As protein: CASSGTGTSGNPPGELFF.

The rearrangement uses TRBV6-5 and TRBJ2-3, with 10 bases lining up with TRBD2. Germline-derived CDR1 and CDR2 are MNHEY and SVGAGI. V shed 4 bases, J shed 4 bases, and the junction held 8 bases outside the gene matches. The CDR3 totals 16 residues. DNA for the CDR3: TGTGCCAGCAGTTTCGAAGCGGGAGGGCCGTCAGATACGCAGTATTTT. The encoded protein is CASSFEAGGPSDTQYF.

CDR3 in amino acids: CASSYLGELFF. The CDR3 nucleotides read TGTGCCAGCAGCTACCTCGGGGAGCTGTTTTTT. The chain uses TRBV28 and TRBJ2-2; unclear D gene. Per germline, CDR1 MDHEN and CDR2 SYDVKM. The CDR3 sequence is 11 residues long. V lost 6 bases and J lost 7, with 6 bases in between.

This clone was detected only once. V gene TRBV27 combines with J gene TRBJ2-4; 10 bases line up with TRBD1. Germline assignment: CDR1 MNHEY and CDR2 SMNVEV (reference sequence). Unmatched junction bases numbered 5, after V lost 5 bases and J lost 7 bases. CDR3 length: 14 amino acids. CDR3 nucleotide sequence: TGTGCCAGCAGTAGGAGGGGACAGGGGAACATTCAGTACTTC. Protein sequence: CASSRRGQGNIQYF.

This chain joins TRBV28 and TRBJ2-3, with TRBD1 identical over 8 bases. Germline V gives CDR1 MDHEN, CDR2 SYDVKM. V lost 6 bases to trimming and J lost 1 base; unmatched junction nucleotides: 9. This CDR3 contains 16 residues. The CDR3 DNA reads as TGTGCCAGCAGCAAGATACCGGGACAGGGCACAGATACGCAGTATTTT. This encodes CASSKIPGQGTDTQYF.

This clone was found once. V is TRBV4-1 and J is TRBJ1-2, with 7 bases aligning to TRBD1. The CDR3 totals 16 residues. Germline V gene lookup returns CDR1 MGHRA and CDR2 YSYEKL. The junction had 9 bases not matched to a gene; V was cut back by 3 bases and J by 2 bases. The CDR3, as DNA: TGCGCCAGCAGCCAGGACTGGACAGGTCGAAACTATGGCTACACCTTC. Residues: CASSQDWTGRNYGYTF.

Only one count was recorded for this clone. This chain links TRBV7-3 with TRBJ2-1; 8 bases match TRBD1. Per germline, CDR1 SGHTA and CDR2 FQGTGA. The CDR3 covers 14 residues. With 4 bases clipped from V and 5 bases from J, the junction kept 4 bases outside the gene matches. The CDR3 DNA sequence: TGTGCCAGCAGCTGGACAGGGTCCGACAATGAGCAGTTCTTC. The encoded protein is CASSWTGSDNEQFF.

The CDR3 sequence: CASSLSRTGSYNEQFF. Written as DNA, the CDR3 is TGTGCCAGCAGCTTAAGTCGAACGGGATCCTACAATGAGCAGTTCTTC. V and J are TRBV11-3 and TRBJ2-1; tentative D call: TRBD2 (5 bases). The CDR3 sequence is 16 residues long. V shed 2 bases and J shed 1 base, with 12 bases lying between them. Looked up from germline, CDR1 is SGHNT and CDR2 is YENEEA.

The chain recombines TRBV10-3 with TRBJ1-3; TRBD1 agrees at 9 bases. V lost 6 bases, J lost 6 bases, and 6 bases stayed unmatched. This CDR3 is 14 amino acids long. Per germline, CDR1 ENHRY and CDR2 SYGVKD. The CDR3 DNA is TGTGCCATCAGCTCGACAGGGGGAGTAAACACCATATATTTT. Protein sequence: CAISSTGGVNTIYF.

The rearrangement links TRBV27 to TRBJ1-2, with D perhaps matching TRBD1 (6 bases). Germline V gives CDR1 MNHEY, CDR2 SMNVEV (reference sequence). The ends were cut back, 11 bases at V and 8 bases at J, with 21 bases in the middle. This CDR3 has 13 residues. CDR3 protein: CASQPGQGKGYTF. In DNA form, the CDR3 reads TGTGCCTCACAACCAGGGCAGGGGAAGGGCTACACCTTC.

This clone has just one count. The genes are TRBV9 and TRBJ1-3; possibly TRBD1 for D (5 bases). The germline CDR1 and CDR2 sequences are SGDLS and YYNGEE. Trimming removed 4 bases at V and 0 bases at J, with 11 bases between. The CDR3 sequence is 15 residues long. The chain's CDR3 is CASSSQGGSGNTIYF. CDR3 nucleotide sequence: TGTGCCAGCAGCTCCCAGGGTGGCTCTGGAAACACCATATATTTT. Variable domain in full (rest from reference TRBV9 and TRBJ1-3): DSGVTQTPKHLITATGQRVTLRCSPRSGDLSVYWYQQSLDQGLQFLIQYYNGEERAKGNILERFSAQQFPDLHSELNLSSLELGDSALYFCASSSQGGSGNTIYFGEGSWLTVV.

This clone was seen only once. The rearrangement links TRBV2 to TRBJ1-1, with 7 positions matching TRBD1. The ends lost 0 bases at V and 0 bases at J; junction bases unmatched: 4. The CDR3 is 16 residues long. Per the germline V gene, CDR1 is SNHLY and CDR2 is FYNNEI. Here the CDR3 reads CASSEAPGGMNTEAFF. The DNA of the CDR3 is TGTGCCAGCAGTGAAGCTCCAGGGGGGATGAACACTGAAGCTTTCTTT.

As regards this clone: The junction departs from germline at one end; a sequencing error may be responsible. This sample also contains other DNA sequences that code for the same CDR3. The CDR3 here is CASSPDRETQYF. The CDR3 region has the DNA TGCGCCAGCAGCCCAGACAGGGAGACCCAGTACTTC. V gene TRBV5-4 combines with J gene TRBJ2-5; the D gene is possibly TRBD1 (6 bases). The CDR3 has 12 amino acids. Germline V lookup: CDR1 SGHNT, CDR2 YYREEE (reference sequence).

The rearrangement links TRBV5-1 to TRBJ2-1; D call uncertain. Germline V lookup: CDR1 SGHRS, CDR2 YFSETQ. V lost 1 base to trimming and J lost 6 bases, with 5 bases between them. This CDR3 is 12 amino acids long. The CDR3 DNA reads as TGCGCCAGCAGCTTGTCAGGCAATGAGCAGTTCTTC. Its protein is CASSLSGNEQFF.

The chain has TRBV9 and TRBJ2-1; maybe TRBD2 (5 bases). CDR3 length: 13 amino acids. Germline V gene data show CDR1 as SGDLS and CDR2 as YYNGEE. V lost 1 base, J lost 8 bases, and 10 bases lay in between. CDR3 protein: CASSVSDGDEQFF. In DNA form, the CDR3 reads TGTGCCAGCAGCGTAAGCGACGGGGATGAGCAGTTCTTC.

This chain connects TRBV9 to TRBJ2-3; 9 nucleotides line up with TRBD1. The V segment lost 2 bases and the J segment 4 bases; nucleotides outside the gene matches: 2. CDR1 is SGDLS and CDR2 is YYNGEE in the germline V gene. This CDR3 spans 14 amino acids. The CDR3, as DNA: TGTGCCAGCAGCGTCGGGACAGGGCCAGATACGCAGTATTTT. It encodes CASSVGTGPDTQYF.

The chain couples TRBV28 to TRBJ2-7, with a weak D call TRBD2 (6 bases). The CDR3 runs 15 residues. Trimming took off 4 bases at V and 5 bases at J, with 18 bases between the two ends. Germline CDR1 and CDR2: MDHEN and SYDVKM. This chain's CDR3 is CASSSPPGGSDEQYF. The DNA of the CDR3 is TGTGCCAGCAGTTCACCGCCTGGGGGGAGCGACGAGCAGTACTTC.

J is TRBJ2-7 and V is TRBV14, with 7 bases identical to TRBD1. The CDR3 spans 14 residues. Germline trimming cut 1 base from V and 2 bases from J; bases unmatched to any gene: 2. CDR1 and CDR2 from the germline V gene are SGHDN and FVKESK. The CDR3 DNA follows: TGTGCCAGCAGCCAAGGGGACAGACCCTACGAGCAGTACTTC. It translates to CASSQGDRPYEQYF.

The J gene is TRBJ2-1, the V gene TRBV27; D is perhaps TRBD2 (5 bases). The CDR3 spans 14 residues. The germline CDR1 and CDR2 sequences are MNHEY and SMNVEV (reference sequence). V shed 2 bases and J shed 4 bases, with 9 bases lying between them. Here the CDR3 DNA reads TGTGCCAGCAGTTTAACTAGAACTTACAATGAGCAGTTCTTC. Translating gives CASSLTRTYNEQFF.

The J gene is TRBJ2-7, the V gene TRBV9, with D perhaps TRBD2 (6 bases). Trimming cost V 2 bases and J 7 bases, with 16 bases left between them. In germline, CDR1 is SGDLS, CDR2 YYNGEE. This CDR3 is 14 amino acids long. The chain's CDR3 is CASSVEGTLGEQYF. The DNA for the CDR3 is TGTGCCAGCAGCGTCGAAGGGACTTTGGGGGAGCAGTACTTC.

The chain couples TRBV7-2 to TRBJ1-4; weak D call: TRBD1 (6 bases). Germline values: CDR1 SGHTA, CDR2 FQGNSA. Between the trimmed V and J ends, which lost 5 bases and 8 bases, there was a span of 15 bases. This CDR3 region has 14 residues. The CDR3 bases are TGTGCCAGCAGCCCTGACAGGATGCAGGAAAAACTGTTTTTT. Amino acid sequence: CASSPDRMQEKLFF.